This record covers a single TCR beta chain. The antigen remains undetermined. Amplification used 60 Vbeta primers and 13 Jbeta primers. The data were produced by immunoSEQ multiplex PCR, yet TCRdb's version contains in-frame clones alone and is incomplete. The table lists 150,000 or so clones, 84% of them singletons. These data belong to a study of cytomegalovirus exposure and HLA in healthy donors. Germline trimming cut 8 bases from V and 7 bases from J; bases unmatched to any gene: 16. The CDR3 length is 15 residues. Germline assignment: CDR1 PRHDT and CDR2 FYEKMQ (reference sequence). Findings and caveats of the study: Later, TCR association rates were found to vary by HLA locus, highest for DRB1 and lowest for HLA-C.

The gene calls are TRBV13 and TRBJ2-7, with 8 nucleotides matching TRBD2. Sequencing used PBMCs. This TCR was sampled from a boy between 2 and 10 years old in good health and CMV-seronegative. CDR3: CASGGAGGLSQEQYF. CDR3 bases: TGTGCCAGCGGGGGGGCGGGAGGCCTAAGTCAAGAGCAGTACTTC.